This is a list of T cell receptor beta chains from one sample in a study of vaccination and CD4 T cells after COVID-19. TCRdb used MiXCR to reprocess the PCR reads, holding one entry per CDR3 protein. This sample has roughly 20,000 distinct CDR3 sequences, with around two fifths found just once. Their specific antigens are unknown. The sequencing used CD4+ T cells from blood, cultured in vitro, collected after SARS-CoV-2 vaccination. These receptor sequences come from a human donor who had recovered from COVID-19. Each CDR3 is given with its conserved first and last residue. A D gene is named only where the DNA matches it firmly. Clone size, where shown, is once, few, many, or a class for clones that have expanded.

d_call: TRBD2
j_call: TRBJ2-3
v_call: TRBV27
clone_size: .
cdr3_aa: CASSTSGARDTQYF
cdr3_nt: TGTGCCAGCAGTACTAGCGGGGCCCGTGATACGCAGTATTTT

d_call: .
j_call: TRBJ2-1
v_call: TRBV24-1
clone_size: .
cdr3_aa: CATSDVLLSEFF
cdr3_nt: TGTGCCACCAGTGACGTACTGCTTTCGGAGTTCTTC

d_call: TRBD1
j_call: TRBJ2-7
v_call: TRBV7-2
clone_size: once
cdr3_aa: CASSQGQAWIEQYF
cdr3_nt: TGTGCCAGCAGCCAGGGACAGGCCTGGATCGAGCAGTACTTC

d_call: .
j_call: TRBJ1-1
v_call: TRBV6-1
clone_size: .
cdr3_aa: CASTPTAFMNTEAFF
cdr3_nt: TGTGCCAGCACCCCGACAGCCTTCATGAACACTGAAGCTTTCTTT

d_call: TRBD1
j_call: TRBJ2-7
v_call: TRBV6-1
clone_size: .
cdr3_aa: CASSSPGQGFYEQYF
cdr3_nt: TGTGCCAGCAGCTCACCGGGACAGGGGTTTTACGAGCAGTACTTC

d_call: .
j_call: TRBJ2-1
v_call: TRBV25-1
clone_size: few
cdr3_aa: CASSGGRSSYNEQFF
cdr3_nt: TGTGCCAGCAGTGGGGGACGGAGCTCCTACAATGAGCAGTTCTTC

d_call: TRBD1
j_call: TRBJ2-2
v_call: TRBV11-3
clone_size: .
cdr3_aa: CASSYHSGQGGELFF
cdr3_nt: TGTGCCAGCAGCTATCACTCCGGACAGGGGGGGGAGCTGTTTTTT

d_call: .
j_call: TRBJ2-2
v_call: TRBV7-2
clone_size: few
cdr3_aa: CASSLTGSNTGELFF
cdr3_nt: TGTGCCAGCAGCTTAACCGGGTCGAACACCGGGGAGCTGTTTTTT

d_call: .
j_call: TRBJ1-1
v_call: TRBV7-2
clone_size: .
cdr3_aa: CASSGRGDTEAFF
cdr3_nt: TGTGCCAGCAGCGGTCGGGGGGACACTGAAGCTTTCTTT

d_call: TRBD2
j_call: TRBJ2-3
v_call: TRBV24-1
clone_size: .
cdr3_aa: CATSDRRGGQADTQYF
cdr3_nt: TGTGCCACCAGTGATCGGCGCGGGGGGCAGGCAGATACGCAGTATTTT

d_call: .
j_call: TRBJ2-1
v_call: TRBV21-1
clone_size: .
cdr3_aa: CASSKIQGVNEQFF
cdr3_nt: TGTGCCAGCAGCAAAATACAGGGTGTGAATGAGCAGTTCTTC

d_call: .
j_call: TRBJ2-3
v_call: TRBV24-1
clone_size: .
cdr3_aa: CATSETSGTHTDTQYF
cdr3_nt: TGTGCCACCAGTGAAACCTCCGGGACTCACACAGATACGCAGTATTTT